These 7 T cell receptor beta chains came from one sample sequenced in a study of T cell responses to AZD1222 COVID-19 vaccine. TCRdb's table, derived via immunoSEQ multiplex PCR, lists solely in-frame clones and lacks some. This sample has about 170,000 clones; approximately 93% occur once, and the top ten carry about 3.9%. The sample consisted of peripheral blood, taken on day 0 of AZD1222 vaccination. These receptors were obtained from an adult in good health.

This clone was recorded only once. The chain carries TRBV7-2 and TRBJ1-6; 7 nucleotides match TRBD1. The CDR3 covers 14 residues. Trimming at V came to 3 bases and at J to 8 bases, leaving 4 bases not matched to a gene. Germline V CDR1 and CDR2: SGHTA, FQGNSA. The chain's CDR3 is CASSFPTGHSPLHF. The CDR3 region has the DNA TGTGCCAGCAGCTTCCCGACAGGGCATTCACCCCTCCACTTT.

The rearrangement uses TRBV3-1 (or the pseudogene TRBV3-2) and TRBJ1-2; D unclear. The CDR3 has 14 amino acids. The germline V and J ends were trimmed by 4 bases and 6 bases, with 15 bases remaining between them. Germline values: CDR1 LGHDT, CDR2 YNNKEL (reference sequence). The CDR3 loop reads CASSRQPSGDGYTF. The CDR3 DNA reads TGTGCCAGCAGCCGGCAGCCTTCCGGGGATGGCTACACCTTC.

This chain joins TRBV7-9 and TRBJ2-1; a weak D match, TRBD2 (10 bases). Trimming left V 5 bases short and J 9 bases short, with 26 bases between. Germline lookup yields CDR1 SEHNR and CDR2 FQNEAQ (reference sequence). The CDR3 spans 17 residues. CDR3 nucleotide sequence: TGTGCCAGCAGCCGAACGACAGGGGGGTCTAGCGGGAGTGAGCAGTTCTTC. This codes for CASSRTTGGSSGSEQFF.

This chain joins TRBV25-1 and TRBJ1-1, with unresolved D. V lost 3 bases and J 8 bases, leaving 7 bases between the germline ends. Per the germline V gene, CDR1 is MGHDK and CDR2 is SYGVNS. This CDR3 spans 11 amino acids. The CDR3 nucleotides are TGTGCCAGCAGTGATCTCATAGAAGCTTTCTTT. As protein: CASSDLIEAFF.

This chain links TRBV15 with TRBJ1-2; a weak D match, TRBD1 (5 bases). The CDR3 contains 13 residues. The V gene's germline CDR1 is LNHNV and CDR2 YYDKDF (reference sequence). Trimming took 11 bases from V and 2 from J, leaving 15 bases between them. CDR3 DNA sequence: TGTGCCTTCCGGGACGAGGGGAACTATGGCTACACCTTC. Translating gives CAFRDEGNYGYTF.

The V call is TRBV7-6, the J call TRBJ2-5; no reliable D call. The ends were cut back, 3 bases at V and 5 bases at J, with 7 bases in the middle. The CDR3 covers 12 residues. The germline V gene encodes CDR1 SGHVS and CDR2 FNYEAQ. The CDR3 spells CASSFRRETQYF. The CDR3 DNA reads as TGTGCCAGCAGCTTCCGGCGGGAGACCCAGTACTTC.

This chain connects TRBV7-9 to TRBJ2-7; tentatively, D is TRBD2 (5 bases). Germline V gene data show CDR1 as SEHNR and CDR2 as FQNEAQ (reference sequence). V dropped 8 bases and J dropped 3 bases, with 14 bases sitting between them. The CDR3 is 13 amino acids. CDR3 DNA: TGTGCCAGCGGGCGGGCAGGCTTCTACGAGCAGTACTTC. The encoded protein is CASGRAGFYEQYF.